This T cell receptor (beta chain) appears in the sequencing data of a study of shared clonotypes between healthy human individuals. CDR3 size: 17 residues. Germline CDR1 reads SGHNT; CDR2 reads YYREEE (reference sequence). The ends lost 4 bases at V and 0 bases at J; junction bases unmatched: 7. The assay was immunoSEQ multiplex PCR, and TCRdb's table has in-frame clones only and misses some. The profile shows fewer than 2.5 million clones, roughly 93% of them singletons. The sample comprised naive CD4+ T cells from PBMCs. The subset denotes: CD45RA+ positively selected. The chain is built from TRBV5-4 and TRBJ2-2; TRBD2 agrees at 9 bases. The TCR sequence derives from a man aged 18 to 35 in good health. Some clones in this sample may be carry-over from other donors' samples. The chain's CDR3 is CASSPRTSVSNTGELFF. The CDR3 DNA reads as TGTGCCAGCAGCCCTCGGACTAGCGTGTCGAACACCGGGGAGCTGTTTTTT.